This T cell receptor (beta chain) was found in a study of shared clonotypes between healthy human individuals. Findings and limits, study-wide: Compared with clonotypes that all four donors shared, non-shared clonotypes had lower generation probabilities.

Healthy HIV-negative adults with no recent acute infections or vaccinations were recruited as donors. Per germline, CDR1 SQVTM and CDR2 ANQGSEA. V trimming: 5 bases; J trimming: 9 bases; junction bases outside the gene matches: 11. The CDR3 consists of 15 residues. In the case of this clone: Its antigen remains unidentified.

TCRdb's table, derived via immunoSEQ multiplex PCR, lists solely in-frame clones and lacks some. The data show some 2,500,000 clones, approximately 90% seen once. The rearrangement joins TRBV29-1 to TRBJ1-6; 9 positions match TRBD1. Sequencing was performed on naive CD4+ T cells from PBMCs. The subset was: CD45RA+ positively selected. This clonotype was obtained from a man aged 18 to 29 in good health. Some clones in this sample may be carry-over from other donors' samples. The CDR3 protein is CSVSGTGLVASPLHF. The CDR3 DNA sequence: TGCAGCGTTTCCGGGACAGGGTTGGTTGCTTCACCCCTCCACTTT.